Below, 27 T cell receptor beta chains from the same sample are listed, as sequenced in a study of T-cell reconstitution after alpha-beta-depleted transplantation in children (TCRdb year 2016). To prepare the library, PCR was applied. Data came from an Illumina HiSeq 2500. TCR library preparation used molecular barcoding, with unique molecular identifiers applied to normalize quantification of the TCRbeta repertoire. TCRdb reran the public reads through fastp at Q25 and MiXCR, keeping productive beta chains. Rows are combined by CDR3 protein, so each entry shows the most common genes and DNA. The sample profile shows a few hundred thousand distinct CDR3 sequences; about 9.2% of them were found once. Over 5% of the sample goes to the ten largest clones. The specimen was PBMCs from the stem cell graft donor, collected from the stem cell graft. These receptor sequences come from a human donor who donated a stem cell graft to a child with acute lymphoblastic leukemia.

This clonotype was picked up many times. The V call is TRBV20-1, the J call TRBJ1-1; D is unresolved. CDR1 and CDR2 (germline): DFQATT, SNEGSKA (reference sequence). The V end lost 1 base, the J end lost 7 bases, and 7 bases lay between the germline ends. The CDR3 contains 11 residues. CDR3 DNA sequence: TGCAGTGCTAGAGGCACAAATGAAGCTTTCTTT. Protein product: CSARGTNEAFF.

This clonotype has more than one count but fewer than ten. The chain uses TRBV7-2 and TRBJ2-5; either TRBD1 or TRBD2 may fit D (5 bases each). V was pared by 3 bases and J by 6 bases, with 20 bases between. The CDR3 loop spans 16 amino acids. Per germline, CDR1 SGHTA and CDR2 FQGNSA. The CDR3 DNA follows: TGTGCCAGCAGCTTCGTAAAGGGACGGTCCGGGAAGACCCAGTACTTC. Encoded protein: CASSFVKGRSGKTQYF.

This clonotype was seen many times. Here the CDR3 reads CASSLSSTNYGYTF. The DNA for the CDR3 is TGTGCCAGCAGCTTATCGTCGACTAACTATGGCTACACCTTC. This sequence joins TRBV7-9 and TRBJ1-2; D unclear. This CDR3 has 14 residues. CDR1 and CDR2 (germline): SEHNR, FQNEAQ (reference sequence). Trimming took 2 bases from V and 0 from J, leaving 7 bases between them.

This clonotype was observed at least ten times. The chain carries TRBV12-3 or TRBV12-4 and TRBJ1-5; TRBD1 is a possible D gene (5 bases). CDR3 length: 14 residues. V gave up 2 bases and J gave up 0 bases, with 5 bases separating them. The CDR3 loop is CASSLTGSNQPQHF. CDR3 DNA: TGTGCCAGCAGTTTAACAGGTAGCAATCAGCCCCAGCATTTT.

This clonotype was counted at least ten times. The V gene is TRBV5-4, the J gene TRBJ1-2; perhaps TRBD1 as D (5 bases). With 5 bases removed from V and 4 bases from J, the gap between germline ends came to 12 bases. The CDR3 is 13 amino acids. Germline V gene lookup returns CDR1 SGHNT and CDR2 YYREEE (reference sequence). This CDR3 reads CASSVGASYGYTF. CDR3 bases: TGTGCCAGCAGTGTTGGGGCGTCCTATGGCTACACCTTC.

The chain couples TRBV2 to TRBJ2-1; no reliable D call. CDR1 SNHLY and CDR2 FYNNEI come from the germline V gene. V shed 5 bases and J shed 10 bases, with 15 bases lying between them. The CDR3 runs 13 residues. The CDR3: CASSFAAEAEQFF. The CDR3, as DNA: TGTGCCAGCAGTTTTGCCGCCGAGGCCGAGCAGTTCTTC.

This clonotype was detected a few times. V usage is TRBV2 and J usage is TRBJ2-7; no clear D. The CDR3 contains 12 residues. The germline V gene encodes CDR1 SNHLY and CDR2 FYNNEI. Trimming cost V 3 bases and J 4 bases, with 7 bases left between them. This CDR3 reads CASSDLGYEQYF. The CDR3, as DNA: TGTGCCAGCAGTGATTTAGGGTACGAGCAGTACTTC.

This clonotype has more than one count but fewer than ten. In DNA, the CDR3 is TGTGCCATCAGTGACAGAGTAGGGGGTGAGCAGTACTTC. Its protein product is CAISDRVGGEQYF. V gene TRBV10-3 combines with J gene TRBJ2-7, with D possibly matching TRBD1 (6 bases). The ends were cut back, 3 bases at V and 7 bases at J, with 13 bases in the middle. The CDR3 covers 13 residues. CDR1 ENHRY and CDR2 SYGVKD come from the germline V gene.

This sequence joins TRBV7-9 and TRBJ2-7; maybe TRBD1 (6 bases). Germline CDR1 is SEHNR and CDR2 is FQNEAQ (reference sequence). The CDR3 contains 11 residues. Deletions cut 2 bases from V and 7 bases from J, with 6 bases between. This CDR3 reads CASSLQGEQYF. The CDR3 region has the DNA TGTGCCAGCAGCTTACAGGGGGAGCAGTACTTC.

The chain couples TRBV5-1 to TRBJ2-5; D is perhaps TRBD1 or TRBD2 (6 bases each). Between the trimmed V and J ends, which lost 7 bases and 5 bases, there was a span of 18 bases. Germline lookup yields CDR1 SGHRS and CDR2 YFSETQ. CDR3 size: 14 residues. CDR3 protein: CASRPGGGEETQYF. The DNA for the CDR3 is TGCGCCAGCCGTCCTGGGGGCGGGGAGGAGACCCAGTACTTC.

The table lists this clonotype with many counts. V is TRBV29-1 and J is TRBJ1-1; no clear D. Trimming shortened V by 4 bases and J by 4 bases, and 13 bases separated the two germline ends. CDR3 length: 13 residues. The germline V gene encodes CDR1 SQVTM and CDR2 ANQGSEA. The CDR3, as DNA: TGCAGCGTTGTCCCCACTCCTAGCACTGAAGCTTTCTTT. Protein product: CSVVPTPSTEAFF.

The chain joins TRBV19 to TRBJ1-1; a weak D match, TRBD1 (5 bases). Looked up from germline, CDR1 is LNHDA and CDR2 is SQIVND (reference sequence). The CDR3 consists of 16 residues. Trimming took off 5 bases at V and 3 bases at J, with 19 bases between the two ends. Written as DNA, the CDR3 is TGTGCCAGTAGTGGGGGTCGCAGGGACCTGGACACTGAAGCTTTCTTT. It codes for CASSGGRRDLDTEAFF.

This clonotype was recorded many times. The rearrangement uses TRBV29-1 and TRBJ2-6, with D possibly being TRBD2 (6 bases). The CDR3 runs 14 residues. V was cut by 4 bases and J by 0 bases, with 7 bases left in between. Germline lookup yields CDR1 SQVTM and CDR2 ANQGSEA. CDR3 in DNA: TGCAGCGTTGTCGGGGGCTCTGGGGCCAACGTCCTGACTTTC. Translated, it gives CSVVGGSGANVLTF.

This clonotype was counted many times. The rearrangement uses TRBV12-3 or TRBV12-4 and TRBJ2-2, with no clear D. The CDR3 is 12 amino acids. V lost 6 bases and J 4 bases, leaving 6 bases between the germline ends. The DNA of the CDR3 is TGTGCCAGCAGGTTGGGCACCGGGGAGCTGTTTTTT. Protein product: CASRLGTGELFF.

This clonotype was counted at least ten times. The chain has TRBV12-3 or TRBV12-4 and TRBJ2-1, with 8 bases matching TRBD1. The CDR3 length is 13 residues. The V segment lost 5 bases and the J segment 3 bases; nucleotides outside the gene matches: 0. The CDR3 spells CASSGTGYNEQFF. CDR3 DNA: TGTGCCAGCAGTGGGACAGGCTACAATGAGCAGTTCTTC.

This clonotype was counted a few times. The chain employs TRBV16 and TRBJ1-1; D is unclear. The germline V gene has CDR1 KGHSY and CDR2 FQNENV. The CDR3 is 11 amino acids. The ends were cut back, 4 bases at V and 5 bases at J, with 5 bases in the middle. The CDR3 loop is CASSRGTEAFF. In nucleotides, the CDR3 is TGTGCCAGCAGCCGTGGGACTGAAGCTTTCTTT.

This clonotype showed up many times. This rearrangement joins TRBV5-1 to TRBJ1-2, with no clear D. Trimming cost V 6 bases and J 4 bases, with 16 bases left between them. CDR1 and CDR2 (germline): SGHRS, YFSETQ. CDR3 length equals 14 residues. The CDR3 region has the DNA TGCGCCAGCACCTCGAGTGGCAGAGCCTATGGCTACACCTTC. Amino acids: CASTSSGRAYGYTF.

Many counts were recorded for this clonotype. The CDR3 loop is CASSTGTGGIRPQHF. The CDR3 DNA reads as TGTGCCAGTAGTACCGGGACAGGGGGTATACGGCCCCAGCATTTT. The chain links TRBV19 to TRBJ1-5, with TRBD1 matching over 11 bases. Germline CDR1 LNHDA, CDR2 SQIVND (reference sequence). V shed 4 bases and J 9 bases; nucleotides not matched to a gene: 8. The CDR3 is 15 amino acids.

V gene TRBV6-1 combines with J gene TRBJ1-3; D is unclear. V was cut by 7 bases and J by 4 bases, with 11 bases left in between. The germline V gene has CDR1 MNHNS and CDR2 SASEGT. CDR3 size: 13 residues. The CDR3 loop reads CASTMNLGNTIYF. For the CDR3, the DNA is TGTGCCAGCACCATGAATTTGGGAAACACCATATATTTT.

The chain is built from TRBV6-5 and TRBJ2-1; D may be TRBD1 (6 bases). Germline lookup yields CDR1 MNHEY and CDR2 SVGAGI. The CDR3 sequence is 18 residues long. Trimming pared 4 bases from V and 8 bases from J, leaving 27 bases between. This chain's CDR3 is CASSSQARPGDIFYEQFF. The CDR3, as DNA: TGTGCCAGCAGTTCCCAGGCCCGCCCAGGGGACATTTTCTATGAGCAGTTCTTC.

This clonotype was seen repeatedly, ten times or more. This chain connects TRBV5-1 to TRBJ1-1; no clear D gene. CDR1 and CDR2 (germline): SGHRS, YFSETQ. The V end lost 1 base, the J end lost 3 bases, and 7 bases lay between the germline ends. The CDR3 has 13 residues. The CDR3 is CASSLLADTEAFF. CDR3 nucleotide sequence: TGCGCCAGCAGCTTGTTAGCGGACACTGAAGCTTTCTTT.

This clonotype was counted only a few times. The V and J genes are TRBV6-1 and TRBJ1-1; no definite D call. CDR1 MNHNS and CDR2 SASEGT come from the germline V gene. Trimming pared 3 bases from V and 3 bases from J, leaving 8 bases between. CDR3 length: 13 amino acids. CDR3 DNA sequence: TGTGCCAGCAGTGAGTCTCCCGACACTGAAGCTTTCTTT. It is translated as CASSESPDTEAFF.

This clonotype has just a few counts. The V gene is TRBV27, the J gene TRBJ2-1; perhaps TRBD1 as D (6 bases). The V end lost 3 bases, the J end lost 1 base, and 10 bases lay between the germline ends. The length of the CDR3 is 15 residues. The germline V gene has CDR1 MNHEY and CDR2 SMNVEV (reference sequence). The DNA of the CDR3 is TGTGCCAGCAGTTTGGGGGCTCTATCCTACAATGAGCAGTTCTTC. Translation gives CASSLGALSYNEQFF.

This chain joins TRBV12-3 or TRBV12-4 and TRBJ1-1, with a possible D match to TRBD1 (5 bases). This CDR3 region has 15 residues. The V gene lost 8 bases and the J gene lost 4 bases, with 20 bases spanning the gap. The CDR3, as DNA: TGTGCCAGCCTTTTTCGCCGGGGCCGGGGCACTGAAGCTTTCTTT. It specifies CASLFRRGRGTEAFF.

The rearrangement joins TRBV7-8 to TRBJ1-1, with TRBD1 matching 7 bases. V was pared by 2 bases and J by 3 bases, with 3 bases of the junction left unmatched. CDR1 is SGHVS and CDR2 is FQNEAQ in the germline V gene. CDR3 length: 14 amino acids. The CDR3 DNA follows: TGTGCCAGCAGCTTACGACAGGGTGACACTGAAGCTTTCTTT. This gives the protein CASSLRQGDTEAFF.

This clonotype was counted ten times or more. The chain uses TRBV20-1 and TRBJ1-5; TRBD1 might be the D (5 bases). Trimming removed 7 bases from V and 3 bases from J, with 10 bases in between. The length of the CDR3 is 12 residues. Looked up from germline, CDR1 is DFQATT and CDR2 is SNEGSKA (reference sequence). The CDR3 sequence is CSVGHPNQPQHF. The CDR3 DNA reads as TGCAGTGTTGGACACCCCAATCAGCCCCAGCATTTT.

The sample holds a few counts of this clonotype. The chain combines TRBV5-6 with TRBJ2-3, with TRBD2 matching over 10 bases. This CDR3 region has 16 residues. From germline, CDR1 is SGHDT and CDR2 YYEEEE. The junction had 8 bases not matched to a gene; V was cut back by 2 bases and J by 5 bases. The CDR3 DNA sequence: TGTGCCAGCAGCTTAATAGCGGGGGGCGGAGTAGATACGCAGTATTTT. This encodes CASSLIAGGGVDTQYF.